Listed here are 21 T cell receptor beta chains from one sample, sequenced in a study of blood T cell repertoires in COVID-19. TCRdb's table, derived via immunoSEQ multiplex PCR, lists solely in-frame clones and lacks some. In the table there are some 140,000 clones, about 85% of which are singletons. What was sequenced was peripheral blood. These TCRs come from a man aged 60 to 75 with COVID-19, enrolled during active disease.

The gene calls are TRBV7-9 and TRBJ1-1; D is unresolved. The CDR3 sequence is 14 residues long. Germline V gene sequence: CDR1 SEHNR, CDR2 FQNEAQ (reference sequence). The V and J ends lost 3 bases and 0 bases respectively, with 8 bases between them. DNA of the CDR3: TGTGCCAGCAGCTTGCCTATGGTGAACACTGAAGCTTTCTTT. Encoded protein: CASSLPMVNTEAFF.

The CDR3 coding sequence is TGTGCCACCAGTGGGGCTTCAGGAAACAATCAGCCCCAGCATTTT. This encodes CATSGASGNNQPQHF. The chain combines TRBV24-1 with TRBJ1-5; unclear D gene. The CDR3 spans 15 residues. Germline CDR1 and CDR2: KGHDR and SFDVKD. The V gene lost 5 bases and the J gene lost 3 bases, with 13 bases spanning the gap.

This chain uses TRBV19 with TRBJ2-2, with 12 positions matching TRBD2. Germline V lookup: CDR1 LNHDA, CDR2 SQIVND (reference sequence). Trimming removed 6 bases from V and 1 base from J; junction bases left unmatched: 0. The CDR3 sequence is 15 residues long. CDR3 sequence reads: CASRGLAGNTGELFF. CDR3 bases: TGTGCCAGTAGGGGACTAGCGGGGAACACCGGGGAGCTGTTTTTT.

This clone was detected only once. The chain links TRBV29-1 to TRBJ1-1, with D unclear. Germline loops: CDR1 SQVTM, CDR2 ANQGSEA. Trimming shortened V by 3 bases and J by 5 bases, and 10 bases separated the two germline ends. CDR3 length: 12 residues. The CDR3 loop reads CSVDLRGTEAFF. The CDR3 DNA is TGCAGCGTTGATCTCCGGGGTACTGAAGCTTTCTTT.

The V gene is TRBV5-1, the J gene TRBJ2-3; 10 bases fit TRBD2. Germline V CDR1 and CDR2: SGHRS, YFSETQ. J gave up 5 bases and V 1 base, and 7 bases lay outside the gene matches. The CDR3 length is 16 residues. The CDR3 spells CASSLRSSGGGDTQYF. The CDR3 DNA is TGCGCCAGCAGCTTGCGCTCTAGCGGGGGAGGAGATACGCAGTATTTT. Variable domain in full (rest from reference TRBV5-1 and TRBJ2-3): KAGVTQTPRYLIKTRGQQVTLSCSPISGHRSVSWYQQTPGQGLQFLFEYFSETQRNKGNFPGRFSGRQFSNSRSEMNVSTLELGDSALYLCASSLRSSGGGDTQYFGPGTRLTVL.

The chain carries TRBV12-3 or TRBV12-4 and TRBJ2-1; D perhaps matches TRBD1 (5 bases). V shed 3 bases and J shed 4 bases, with 7 bases lying between them. This CDR3 spans 13 amino acids. As DNA, the CDR3 is TGTGCCAGCAGTTTTCAGGGATACAATGAGCAGTTCTTC. It translates to CASSFQGYNEQFF.

V and J are TRBV7-3 and TRBJ2-2, with unresolved D. The CDR3 runs to 15 residues. Per the germline V gene, CDR1 is SGHTA and CDR2 is FQGTGA. With 5 bases removed from V and 0 bases from J, the gap between germline ends came to 10 bases. This chain's CDR3 is CASSPGYANTGELFF. For the CDR3, the DNA is TGTGCCAGCAGCCCCGGTTACGCGAACACCGGGGAGCTGTTTTTT. Looking up the rest from reference TRBV7-3 and TRBJ2-2 gives the full variable domain: GAGVSQTPSNKVTEKGKYVELRCDPISGHTALYWYRQSLGQGPEFLIYFQGTGAADDSGLPNDRFFAVRPEGSVSTLKIQRTERGDSAVYLCASSPGYANTGELFFGEGSRLTVL.

The chain recombines TRBV19 with TRBJ2-1, with D possibly being TRBD2 (5 bases). Between the trimmed V and J ends, which lost 4 bases and 10 bases, there was a span of 11 bases. The CDR3 loop spans 12 amino acids. Germline CDR1 LNHDA, CDR2 SQIVND (reference sequence). This CDR3 reads CASSTQRGEQFF. DNA for the CDR3: TGTGCCAGTAGTACTCAGAGAGGGGAGCAGTTCTTC.

V gene TRBV7-2 combines with J gene TRBJ1-2, with 9 bases aligning to TRBD1. Per the germline V gene, CDR1 is SGHTA and CDR2 is FQGNSA. V lost 4 bases and J lost 10; bases outside the gene matches: 10. The CDR3 runs 14 residues. CDR3 amino acids: CASSSIQGAIFYTF. CDR3 DNA sequence: TGTGCCAGCAGCTCAATACAGGGGGCTATTTTCTACACCTTC.

The chain recombines TRBV11-3 with TRBJ2-4; weak D call: TRBD1 (6 bases). Trimming removed 4 bases from V and 2 bases from J, with 15 bases in between. This CDR3 comprises 16 residues. Germline V gene sequence: CDR1 SGHNT, CDR2 YENEEA. The CDR3 is CASSSPLDRSKNIQYF. As DNA, the CDR3 is TGTGCCAGCAGCTCGCCCTTGGACAGATCCAAAAACATTCAGTACTTC.

The rearrangement links TRBV19 to TRBJ1-2; D perhaps matches TRBD1 (6 bases). Trimming cost V 5 bases and J 3 bases, with 13 bases left between them. This CDR3 spans 14 amino acids. Germline assignment: CDR1 LNHDA and CDR2 SQIVND (reference sequence). In DNA form, the CDR3 reads TGTGCCAGTAGTGGTAACAGGGACGACTATGGCTACACCTTC. Its translation: CASSGNRDDYGYTF.

The J gene is TRBJ2-3, the V gene TRBV30, with 11 positions matching TRBD2. This CDR3 contains 16 residues. Germline V gives CDR1 GTSNPN, CDR2 SVGIG (reference sequence). J was trimmed by 1 base and V by 1 base; bases with no gene match: 4. The DNA for the CDR3 is TGTGCCTGGAGTGCCGGACTAGCGGGCCGCACAGATACGCAGTATTTT. Its translation: CAWSAGLAGRTDTQYF.

The chain carries TRBV5-1 and TRBJ2-7, with D perhaps matching TRBD2 (6 bases). V was shortened by 1 base and J by 1 base, with 9 bases between the two germline ends. Per germline, CDR1 SGHRS and CDR2 YFSETQ. There are 14 residues in the CDR3. CDR3 residues: CASSLMRGSYEQYF. CDR3 DNA: TGCGCCAGCAGCTTGATGCGGGGTTCCTACGAGCAGTACTTC.

The chain recombines TRBV20-1 with TRBJ1-5; 9 bases map to TRBD1. Per germline, CDR1 DFQATT and CDR2 SNEGSKA (reference sequence). V lost 3 bases and J lost 3; bases outside the gene matches: 6. CDR3 size: 15 residues. The CDR3 region is CSASPGQGVNQPQHF. The CDR3 DNA reads TGCAGTGCTAGTCCGGGACAGGGTGTCAATCAGCCCCAGCATTTT.

The chain couples TRBV7-9 to TRBJ1-6; possibly TRBD1 for D (5 bases). The V gene lost 1 base and the J gene lost 4 bases, with 8 bases spanning the gap. The CDR3 is 15 amino acids. The germline CDR1 and CDR2 sequences are SEHNR and FQNEAQ (reference sequence). The CDR3 reads CASSLGAGYNSPLHF. CDR3 in DNA: TGTGCCAGCAGCTTAGGCGCAGGGTATAATTCACCCCTCCACTTT.

This rearrangement joins TRBV11-2 to TRBJ2-7; 16 nucleotides align to TRBD2. This CDR3 contains 16 residues. The J segment lost 6 bases and the V segment lost 5 bases, leaving 7 bases of the junction unmatched. CDR1 SGHAT and CDR2 FQNNGV come from the germline V gene. CDR3 sequence reads: CASSSSGLAGGGEQYF. The CDR3 DNA is TGTGCCAGCAGCAGCTCGGGACTAGCGGGAGGGGGCGAGCAGTACTTC.

The genes are TRBV7-2 and TRBJ1-3; D unresolved. The CDR3 is made up of 16 amino acids. V lost 4 bases to trimming and J lost 0 bases, with 13 bases between them. The germline CDR1 and CDR2 sequences are SGHTA and FQGNSA. The CDR3: CASSSRFESSGNTIYF. Here the CDR3 DNA reads TGTGCCAGCAGCTCGCGCTTTGAAAGCTCTGGAAACACCATATATTTT.

The chain carries TRBV7-2 and TRBJ2-1, with 7 nucleotides matching TRBD2. The CDR3 has 15 amino acids. The V gene's germline CDR1 is SGHTA and CDR2 FQGNSA. After removal of 4 bases from V and 9 bases from J, the junction contained 12 bases not matched to a gene. The chain's CDR3 is CASSSGLGGVGEQFF. Here the CDR3 DNA reads TGTGCCAGCAGCTCGGGACTGGGAGGGGTTGGTGAGCAGTTCTTC.

The rearrangement uses TRBV9 and TRBJ1-1; no clear D. Trimming took 5 bases from V and 6 from J, leaving 11 bases between them. There are 12 residues in the CDR3. Germline CDR1 reads SGDLS; CDR2 reads YYNGEE. For the CDR3, the DNA is TGTGCCAGCAGTAACCCAGGCGCTGAAGCTTTCTTT. Encoded protein: CASSNPGAEAFF.

The chain couples TRBV6-5 to TRBJ1-2; possibly TRBD1 for D (5 bases). The CDR3 length is 15 residues. Germline CDR1 and CDR2: MNHEY and SVGAGI. The germline V and J ends were trimmed by 0 bases and 2 bases, with 10 bases remaining between them. DNA for the CDR3: TGTGCCAGCAGTTACTCTTGGGGGGGGAACTATGGCTACACCTTC. The encoded protein is CASSYSWGGNYGYTF.

The V and J genes are TRBV29-1 and TRBJ2-5, with D tentatively TRBD2 (6 bases). This CDR3 region has 16 residues. CDR1 is SQVTM, CDR2 ANQGSEA, per germline. V lost 7 bases to trimming and J lost 3 bases, with 24 bases between them. In DNA form, the CDR3 reads TGCAGCGGTAAAGGACACAAGGGACTCGCGGAAGAGACCCAGTACTTC. The encoded protein is CSGKGHKGLAEETQYF.